The 8 T cell receptor beta chains reported below all come from one sample, sequenced in a study of cytomegalovirus exposure and HLA in healthy donors (dated by TCRdb to the late 2010s). The library was built by means of the immunoSEQ multiplex PCR assay. For the multiplex PCR, a mixture combining 60 forward primers for TCR Vbeta segments and 13 reverse primers for TCR Jbeta segments was used. Sourced from immuneACCESS, this table was stored by TCRdb with only in-frame sequences that have V and J called. A share of the clones is absent; for the studies checked, an unresolved V gene accounts for under half, and the remainder has no known explanation. For this sample the table gives roughly 70,000 clones, of which 85% to 90% were detected only once. Jointly, the top ten make up around 10% of the sample. Sequencing was done on a sample of PBMCs. The origin of the receptors is a woman aged 25-40 years in good health and CMV-seropositive.

V and J are TRBV11-2 and TRBJ1-1, with D unresolved. Between the trimmed V and J ends, which lost 0 bases and 7 bases, there was a span of 9 bases. The CDR3 totals 13 residues. Germline values: CDR1 SGHAT, CDR2 FQNNGV. The CDR3 region is CASSLDRVGEAFF. CDR3 DNA sequence: TGTGCCAGCAGCTTAGATCGGGTGGGTGAAGCTTTCTTT. The full variable domain, with the rest looked up from reference TRBV11-2 and TRBJ1-1, is EAGVAQSPRYKIIEKRQSVAFWCNPISGHATLYWYQQILGQGPKLLIQFQNNGVVDDSQLPKDRFSAERLKGVDSTLKIQPAKLEDSAVYLCASSLDRVGEAFFGQGTRLTVV.

The rearrangement uses TRBV5-1 and TRBJ1-1, with 7 nucleotides matching TRBD1. The germline gives CDR1 SGHRS, CDR2 YFSETQ. The CDR3 length is 13 residues. V gave up 5 bases and J gave up 6 bases; unmatched junction bases: 7. CDR3 in amino acids: CASRPGQTPEAFF. The CDR3 bases are TGCGCCAGCAGACCGGGACAGACCCCTGAAGCTTTCTTT.

V usage is TRBV19 and J usage is TRBJ2-7; TRBD1 is a possible D gene (5 bases). CDR3 length equals 12 residues. The V end lost 8 bases, the J end lost 5 bases, and 13 bases lay between the germline ends. CDR1 and CDR2 (germline): LNHDA, SQIVND (reference sequence). CDR3 in DNA: TGTGCCAGTGGAAACAGGAAAGACGAGCAGTACTTC. Protein: CASGNRKDEQYF.

This chain links TRBV6-6 with TRBJ1-5; tentative D call: TRBD1 (6 bases). Germline V gene lookup returns CDR1 MNHNY and CDR2 SVGAGI (reference sequence). The V end was cut by 5 bases, the J end by 3 bases, with 14 bases between. There are 15 residues in the CDR3. CDR3 sequence (DNA): TGTGCCAGCAGTCGAGACAGGCGGCTCAATCAGCCCCAGCATTTT. It yields the protein CASSRDRRLNQPQHF.

This clone has a single count. The chain couples TRBV15 to TRBJ2-2; tentatively, D is TRBD2 (5 bases). The V gene lost 0 bases and the J gene lost 6 bases, with 8 bases spanning the gap. The CDR3 has 14 residues. Germline loops: CDR1 LNHNV, CDR2 YYDKDF (reference sequence). Here the CDR3 DNA reads TGTGCCACCAGCAGAGATAGCGTTGCCGGGGAGCTGTTTTTT. It yields the protein CATSRDSVAGELFF.

The chain carries TRBV5-8 and TRBJ1-4; TRBD1 agrees at 8 bases. CDR3 length equals 16 residues. Germline-derived CDR1 and CDR2 are SGHTS and YDEGEE. V shed 4 bases, J shed 0 bases, and the junction held 5 bases outside the gene matches. The CDR3 bases are TGTGCCAGCAGCGACGGACAGGGACCAACTAATGAAAAACTGTTTTTT. Translation: CASSDGQGPTNEKLFF.

The V gene is TRBV12-5, the J gene TRBJ2-3; 10 bases are shared with TRBD2. CDR1 LGHNT and CDR2 FRNRAP come from the germline V gene. CDR3 length: 14 residues. V was clipped by 6 bases and J by 4 bases; unmatched bases: 4. CDR3 residues: CASGTGLASDTQYF. The CDR3 DNA sequence: TGTGCTAGTGGAACGGGACTAGCGTCAGATACGCAGTATTTT.

This clone was seen once. V usage is TRBV7-2 and J usage is TRBJ2-1; TRBD2 matches at 8 bases. Losses at the gene ends were 3 bases for V and 3 bases for J; bases not matched to a gene: 4. The germline CDR1 and CDR2 sequences are SGHTA and FQGNSA. This CDR3 has 15 amino acids. CDR3 sequence: CASSFPREVYNEQFF. The CDR3 nucleotides are TGTGCCAGCAGCTTTCCGCGGGAGGTCTACAATGAGCAGTTCTTC.